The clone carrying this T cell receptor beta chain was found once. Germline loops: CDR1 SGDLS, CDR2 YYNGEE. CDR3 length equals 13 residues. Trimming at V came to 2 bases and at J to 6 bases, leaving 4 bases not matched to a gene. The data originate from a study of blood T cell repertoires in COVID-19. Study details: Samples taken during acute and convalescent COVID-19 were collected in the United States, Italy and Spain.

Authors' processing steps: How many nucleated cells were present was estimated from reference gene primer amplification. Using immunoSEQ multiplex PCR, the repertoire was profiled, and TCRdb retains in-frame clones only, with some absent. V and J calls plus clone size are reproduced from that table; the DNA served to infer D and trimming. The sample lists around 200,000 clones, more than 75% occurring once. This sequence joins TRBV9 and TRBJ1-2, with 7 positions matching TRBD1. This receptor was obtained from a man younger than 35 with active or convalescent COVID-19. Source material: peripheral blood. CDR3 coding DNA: TGTGCCAGCAGCGTCTCCACAGGGGATGGCTACACCTTC. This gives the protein CASSVSTGDGYTF.